The 27 T cell receptor beta chains below all came from one sample that was sequenced in a study of CD8 T cells in ankylosing spondylitis. TCRdb itself ran the 5' RACE reads through MiXCR, one entry per CDR3 protein. The sample contains 220,000 or so distinct CDR3 sequences, roughly 10% of which appear only once. Source material: blood, either unsorted or a sorted T cell fraction (not recorded which). Every receptor here comes from a male donor with ankylosing spondylitis or in good health (not recorded which).

This sequence joins TRBV20-1 and TRBJ2-7, with a tentative D call TRBD2 (7 bases). Deletions cut 8 bases from V and 1 base from J, with 12 bases between. The germline CDR1 and CDR2 sequences are DFQATT and SNEGSKA (reference sequence). There are 12 residues in the CDR3. DNA of the CDR3: TGCAGTCGGGGGGCGACGTCCTACGAGCAGTACTTC. It codes for CSRGATSYEQYF.

The rearrangement uses TRBV29-1 and TRBJ2-5; 10 bases are shared with TRBD1. Germline-derived CDR1 and CDR2 are SQVTM and ANQGSEA. CDR3 length: 14 residues. V lost 5 bases, J lost 7 bases, and 10 bases stayed unmatched. The chain's CDR3 is CSVKTGTGVGTQYF. In DNA form, the CDR3 reads TGCAGCGTTAAGACCGGGACAGGGGTTGGGACCCAGTACTTC.

About this clonotype: This may be a read error: a much more frequent sequence differs by one nucleotide. The rearrangement uses TRBV3-1 and TRBJ1-5; D is uncertain. Germline V lookup: CDR1 LGHDT, CDR2 YNNKEL (reference sequence). CDR3 length: 14 amino acids. Trimming took off 1 base at V and 2 bases at J, with 6 bases between the two ends. CDR3 sequence (DNA): TGTGCCAGCAGCCAAGGGACGGGCAATCAGCCCCAGCATTTT. Encoded protein: CASSQGTGNQPQHF.

The chain links TRBV12-3 or TRBV12-4 to TRBJ1-2; D remains unclear. Between the trimmed V and J ends, which lost 0 bases and 7 bases, there was a span of 12 bases. This CDR3 has 14 amino acids. This chain's CDR3 is CASSLAQLSGGYTF. CDR3 nucleotide sequence: TGTGCCAGCAGTTTAGCCCAGTTGTCAGGTGGCTACACCTTC.

The chain recombines TRBV2 with TRBJ1-1; D not resolved. Germline V gene data show CDR1 as SNHLY and CDR2 as FYNNEI. This CDR3 has 11 residues. The V and J ends lost 5 bases and 4 bases respectively, with 5 bases between them. The CDR3 sequence: CASSTSTEAFF. The CDR3 DNA is TGTGCCAGCAGTACAAGCACTGAAGCTTTCTTT. The variable domain in full, completed from reference TRBV2 and TRBJ1-1, reads EPEVTQTPSHQVTQMGQEVILRCVPISNHLYFYWYRQILGQKVEFLVSFYNNEISEKSEIFDDQFSVERPDGSNFTLKIRSTKLEDSAMYFCASSTSTEAFFGQGTRLTVV.

V and J are TRBV3-1 and TRBJ1-2; 7 bases fit TRBD1. Germline V gives CDR1 LGHDT, CDR2 YNNKEL (reference sequence). The CDR3 consists of 15 residues. V shed 1 base, J shed 3 bases, and the junction held 5 bases outside the gene matches. The CDR3 DNA is TGTGCCAGCAGCCAAGTCGACAGGGTGCACTATGGCTACACCTTC. Encoded protein: CASSQVDRVHYGYTF.

This clonotype was seen only a few times. The chain is built from TRBV3-1 and TRBJ1-1, with D possibly TRBD1 on 6 matching bases. The CDR3 has 15 residues. Trimming left V 1 base short and J 3 bases short, with 12 bases between. CDR1 and CDR2 (germline): LGHDT, YNNKEL (reference sequence). The CDR3 coding sequence is TGTGCCAGCAGCCAAGTTGGAGGGGGGGACACTGAAGCTTTCTTT. Residues: CASSQVGGGDTEAFF.

There are many counts of this clonotype. The chain has TRBV5-6 and TRBJ2-7, with 7 bases matching TRBD1. Per the germline V gene, CDR1 is SGHDT and CDR2 is YYEEEE. CDR3 length equals 14 residues. V lost 4 bases, J lost 4 bases, and 8 bases stayed unmatched. CDR3 sequence (DNA): TGTGCCAGCAGCCCCGCGACAGGGCTATACGAGCAGTACTTC. It yields the protein CASSPATGLYEQYF.

The table lists this clonotype with many counts. The rearrangement links TRBV7-2 to TRBJ2-3; D unresolved. The CDR3 runs 15 residues. CDR1 is SGHTA and CDR2 is FQGNSA in the germline V gene. Trimming removed 1 base from V and 0 bases from J, with 8 bases in between. In DNA, the CDR3 is TGTGCCAGCAGCTTAGGGCTTCCTAGCACAGATACGCAGTATTTT. Protein product: CASSLGLPSTDTQYF.

There are many counts of this clonotype. V usage is TRBV11-2 and J usage is TRBJ2-1, with D tentatively TRBD2 (5 bases). The CDR3 length is 14 residues. Germline V gene lookup returns CDR1 SGHAT and CDR2 FQNNGV. V gave up 5 bases and J gave up 7 bases, with 15 bases separating them. In nucleotides, the CDR3 is TGTGCCAGCAGCCGGGAACGGCGGATGAATGAGCAGTTCTTC. Its protein is CASSRERRMNEQFF.

This clonotype was seen many times. The genes are TRBV5-1 and TRBJ1-1; 7 nucleotides agree with TRBD1. The CDR3 covers 16 residues. The ends lost 0 bases at V and 1 base at J; junction bases unmatched: 6. Looked up from germline, CDR1 is SGHRS and CDR2 is YFSETQ. This CDR3 reads CASSLGQGVGNTEAFF. The CDR3 region has the DNA TGCGCCAGCAGCTTGGGACAGGGAGTTGGGAACACTGAAGCTTTCTTT.

The table lists this clonotype with many counts. This chain connects TRBV20-1 to TRBJ2-3; 7 positions agree with TRBD2. The CDR3 length is 15 residues. Germline V CDR1 and CDR2: DFQATT, SNEGSKA (reference sequence). After removal of 5 bases from V and 5 bases from J, the junction contained 13 bases not matched to a gene. CDR3 in amino acids: CSAGPEASGQDTQYF. The DNA of the CDR3 is TGCAGTGCTGGCCCAGAGGCTAGCGGACAAGATACGCAGTATTTT.

This clonotype was detected ten times or more. The genes are TRBV11-3 and TRBJ2-1, with a tentative D call TRBD2 (7 bases). The germline CDR1 and CDR2 sequences are SGHNT and YENEEA. The CDR3 covers 15 residues. Between the trimmed V and J ends, which lost 2 bases and 5 bases, there was a span of 13 bases. The CDR3 region has the DNA TGTGCCAGCAGCTTATTAGGGGGGGCACACAATGAGCAGTTCTTC. It encodes CASSLLGGAHNEQFF. Combining the CDR3 with reference TRBV11-3 and TRBJ2-1 gives the whole variable domain EAGVVQSPRYKIIEKKQPVAFWCNPISGHNTLYWYLQNLGQGPELLIRYENEEAVDDSQLPKDRFSAERLKGVDSTLKIQPAELGDSAVYLCASSLLGGAHNEQFFGPGTRLTVL.

The V gene is TRBV19, the J gene TRBJ1-5, with 8 bases that match TRBD1. Trimming removed 7 bases from V and 3 bases from J; junction bases left unmatched: 11. This CDR3 contains 16 residues. Germline loops: CDR1 LNHDA, CDR2 SQIVND (reference sequence). In DNA, the CDR3 is TGTGCCAGTAACCCCGGGACAGGCTCCATCAATCAGCCCCAGCATTTT. Its translation: CASNPGTGSINQPQHF.

The rearrangement joins TRBV27 to TRBJ2-2; D might be TRBD1 (6 bases). The germline CDR1 and CDR2 sequences are MNHEY and SMNVEV (reference sequence). Deletions cut 5 bases from V and 3 bases from J, with 19 bases between. The CDR3 length is 17 residues. The CDR3 protein is CASSLDKTGYDTGELFF. Written as DNA, the CDR3 is TGTGCCAGCAGTCTAGACAAGACAGGTTACGACACCGGGGAGCTGTTTTTT.

The table lists this clonotype with many counts. The J gene is TRBJ1-5, the V gene TRBV5-1; D unresolved. With 4 bases removed from V and 3 bases from J, the gap between germline ends came to 14 bases. In germline, CDR1 is SGHRS, CDR2 YFSETQ. The CDR3 extends over 15 amino acids. CDR3 sequence reads: CASSPDPINNQPQHF. CDR3 DNA sequence: TGCGCCAGCAGCCCCGACCCGATAAACAATCAGCCCCAGCATTTT. Full variable domain (rest looked up from reference TRBV5-1 and TRBJ1-5): KAGVTQTPRYLIKTRGQQVTLSCSPISGHRSVSWYQQTPGQGLQFLFEYFSETQRNKGNFPGRFSGRQFSNSRSEMNVSTLELGDSALYLCASSPDPINNQPQHFGDGTRLSIL.

The chain uses TRBV25-1 and TRBJ2-3, with D perhaps assigned TRBD1 or TRBD2 (5 bases each). Germline V gene data show CDR1 as MGHDK and CDR2 as SYGVNS. This CDR3 is 15 amino acids long. Trimming removed 3 bases from V and 1 base from J, with 11 bases in between. As DNA, the CDR3 is TGTGCCAGCAGTGACCGGGAAGGGGGCACAGATACGCAGTATTTT. This translates into CASSDREGGTDTQYF.

The gene calls are TRBV28 and TRBJ2-7, with unresolved D. The CDR3 spans 14 residues. Between the trimmed V and J ends, which lost 5 bases and 0 bases, there was a span of 11 bases. In germline, CDR1 is MDHEN, CDR2 SYDVKM. The CDR3 nucleotides read TGTGCCAGCAGTCAAGAGAGCCTCTCCTACGAGCAGTACTTC. It encodes CASSQESLSYEQYF.

This clonotype occurred many times. The V call is TRBV6-1, the J call TRBJ1-1, with 8 bases aligning to TRBD1. The CDR3 loop spans 15 amino acids. Losses at the gene ends were 6 bases for V and 1 base for J; bases not matched to a gene: 7. CDR1 is MNHNS, CDR2 SASEGT, per germline. The CDR3 bases are TGTGCCAGCAGCGACCAGGGGGCCCCGAACACTGAAGCTTTCTTT. Protein product: CASSDQGAPNTEAFF.

This clonotype was found many times. A read error may account for a junction end that differs from germline. This sequence joins TRBV7-7 and TRBJ2-1; D may be TRBD1 or TRBD2 (6 bases each). CDR1 and CDR2 from the germline V gene are SSHAT and FNYEAQ (reference sequence). This CDR3 spans 14 amino acids. The CDR3 sequence: CASSLERGGNEQFF. The CDR3 DNA sequence: TGTGCTAGCAGCTTAGAACGAGGGGGGAATGAGCAGTTCTTC.

This clonotype turned up a few times. V is TRBV5-1 and J is TRBJ2-3, with 9 bases that match TRBD2. The CDR3 has 15 residues. Germline V gene data show CDR1 as SGHRS and CDR2 as YFSETQ. After removal of 0 bases from V and 6 bases from J, the junction contained 5 bases not matched to a gene. This CDR3 is CASSLDSGGRDTQYF. CDR3 nucleotides: TGCGCCAGCAGCTTGGATAGCGGGGGTAGGGATACGCAGTATTTT.

There are many counts of this clonotype. The genes are TRBV10-3 and TRBJ2-5; 10 nucleotides line up with TRBD2. The J segment lost 2 bases and the V segment lost 3 bases, leaving 3 bases of the junction unmatched. Looked up from germline, CDR1 is ENHRY and CDR2 is SYGVKD. The CDR3 contains 15 residues. The CDR3: CAISDLAGAQETQYF. The CDR3 region has the DNA TGTGCCATCAGTGATCTAGCGGGGGCTCAAGAGACCCAGTACTTC.

This chain links TRBV5-1 with TRBJ1-4; 7 bases align to TRBD1. CDR1 and CDR2 from the germline V gene are SGHRS and YFSETQ. V was clipped by 1 base and J by 6 bases; unmatched bases: 3. The length of the CDR3 is 14 residues. The CDR3 DNA is TGCGCCAGCAGCTTGCAGGGGGAAGATGAAAAACTGTTTTTT. It yields the protein CASSLQGEDEKLFF.

The chain combines TRBV5-1 with TRBJ2-3; D call uncertain. Deletions cut 0 bases from V and 4 bases from J, with 18 bases between. Per germline, CDR1 SGHRS and CDR2 YFSETQ. The CDR3 extends over 17 amino acids. The CDR3: CASSLERLTISPDTQYF. DNA for the CDR3: TGCGCCAGCAGCTTGGAAAGGCTCACCATTTCTCCAGATACGCAGTATTTT.

This clonotype has ten or more counts. An end of the junction does not agree with germline; a read error may underlie this. This chain uses TRBV4-2 with TRBJ2-7; TRBD1 might be the D (6 bases). Germline values: CDR1 LGHNA, CDR2 YNFKEQ. This CDR3 region has 14 residues. CDR3 sequence (DNA): TGTGCCAGCAGCCAAGAGCAGGGGACCCTCCTCCTGAACTTC. This gives the protein CASSQEQGTLLLNF.

CDR3 sequence: CASIPPDGASLGGQFF. In DNA form, the CDR3 reads TGTGCCAGCATCCCACCGGACGGAGCCAGCCTCGGGGGGCAGTTCTTC. The V call is TRBV5-5, the J call TRBJ2-1; D is possibly TRBD2 (6 bases). Between the trimmed V and J ends, which lost 6 bases and 12 bases, there was a span of 28 bases. Germline CDR1 reads SGHKS; CDR2 reads YYEKEE (reference sequence). The length of the CDR3 is 16 residues.

This clonotype was seen more than once but under ten times. V and J are TRBV9 and TRBJ1-1; possible D gene TRBD1, 6 bases. V dropped 3 bases and J dropped 0 bases, with 18 bases sitting between them. CDR3 length: 17 residues. Germline CDR1 is SGDLS and CDR2 is YYNGEE. The CDR3 bases are TGTGCCAGCAGCGCATATCTCAGGGGCCAGGTGAACACTGAAGCTTTCTTT. Translated, it gives CASSAYLRGQVNTEAFF.